The T cell receptor (beta chain) under discussion was sequenced for a study of T cells in narcolepsy. Study background: Patients with NT1 or NT2 and healthy control donors were enrolled. Regarding the study as a whole: Blood of same and different patients, but not healthy controls, reportedly held recurring autoreactive clonotypes.

The assay was immunoSEQ multiplex PCR, and TCRdb's table has in-frame clones only and misses some. The repertoire includes under 35,000 clones, around four fifths of them detected once, and about 0.66% sits in the top ten. The germline CDR1 and CDR2 sequences are MNHEY and SVGAGI. With V trimmed by 6 bases and J by 7 bases, 12 bases remained unmatched. The CDR3 is 15 amino acids. Note on this clone: Its antigen is currently unknown.

The chain has TRBV6-5 and TRBJ1-2; 9 nucleotides match TRBD1. The specimen sequenced was memory (CD45RA-) CD4+ T cells from blood. The receptor was isolated from a human donor in good health. For the CDR3, the DNA is TGTGCCAGCAGAATGGGGACAGGGCGAATGAGTGGCTACACCTTC. Amino acids: CASRMGTGRMSGYTF.